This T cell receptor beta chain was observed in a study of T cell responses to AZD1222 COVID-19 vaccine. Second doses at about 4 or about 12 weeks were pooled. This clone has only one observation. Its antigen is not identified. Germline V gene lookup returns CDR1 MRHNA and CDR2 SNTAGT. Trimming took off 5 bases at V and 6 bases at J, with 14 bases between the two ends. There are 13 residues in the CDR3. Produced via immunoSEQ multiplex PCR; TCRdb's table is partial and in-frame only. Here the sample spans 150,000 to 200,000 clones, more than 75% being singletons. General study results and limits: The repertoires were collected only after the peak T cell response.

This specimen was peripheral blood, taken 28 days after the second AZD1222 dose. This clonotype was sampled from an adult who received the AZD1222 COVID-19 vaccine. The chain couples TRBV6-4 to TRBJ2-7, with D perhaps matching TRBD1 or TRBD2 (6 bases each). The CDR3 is CASSPLQGGEQYF. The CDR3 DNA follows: TGTGCCAGCAGTCCCCTACAGGGAGGCGAGCAGTACTTC.